The clone carrying this TCR beta chain was seen only once. Source study methods: Nucleated cell number was recorded as an estimate derived from reference gene primer amplification. The method was immunoSEQ multiplex PCR; TCRdb's version includes in-frame clones alone and lacks a portion of them. The DNA gave D and trimming, while V, J and clone size come from that table. The sample has fewer than 100,000 clones; roughly nine tenths are singletons. The data are from a study of blood T cell repertoires in COVID-19. The overall study: The United States, Italy and Spain were the sources of the acute and convalescent COVID-19 samples. T cells, B-cell-depleted T cells, or PBMCs supplied cDNA or gDNA.

The sequenced material came from peripheral blood. The sequence derives from a man older than 75 in a cohort sampled during active COVID-19.

CDR3 DNA sequence: TGTGCCAGCAGCAGGAGCGTGCGTGGAGAGCAGTTCTTC. Protein sequence: CASSRSVRGEQFF. The V call is TRBV7-6, the J call TRBJ2-1; D is unresolved. The CDR3 is made up of 13 amino acids. Germline V gene lookup returns CDR1 SGHVS and CDR2 FNYEAQ. V was pared by 5 bases and J by 10 bases, with 15 bases between.